The 14 T cell receptor beta chains listed next were all sequenced from one sample in a study of cytomegalovirus exposure and HLA in healthy donors. PCR was performed using 60 Vbeta and 13 Jbeta primers. Profiled with immunoSEQ multiplex PCR; TCRdb holds only in-frame clones, not every one. The repertoire consists of under 300,000 clones, with around 90% occurring once and the leading ten covering roughly 1.5%. The sample taken for sequencing was PBMCs. Receptor source: a girl under 10 years old in good health and CMV-seronegative.

V is TRBV5-6 and J is TRBJ2-1; 16 bases match TRBD2. CDR3 length: 18 residues. The germline CDR1 and CDR2 sequences are SGHDT and YYEEEE. Trimming took 4 bases from V and 2 from J; bases not matched to a gene: 6. CDR3 bases: TGTGCCAGCAGCATAGCGGGACTAGCGGGAGGGGCCTACAATGAGCAGTTCTTC. It is translated as CASSIAGLAGGAYNEQFF.

The genes are TRBV10-3 and TRBJ2-4, with 10 bases matching TRBD2. Germline V lookup: CDR1 ENHRY, CDR2 SYGVKD. There are 19 residues in the CDR3. The V gene end was trimmed by 3 bases and the J gene end by 2 bases; junction bases not matched to a gene: 13. The CDR3 is CAISDPNTLAGVSKNIQYF. In DNA, the CDR3 is TGTGCCATCAGTGACCCGAATACTCTAGCGGGAGTATCCAAAAACATTCAGTACTTC.

The chain employs TRBV7-2 and TRBJ2-1, with TRBD2 matching over 12 bases. Germline V lookup: CDR1 SGHTA, CDR2 FQGNSA. The CDR3 has 15 amino acids. The ends lost 5 bases at V and 5 bases at J; junction bases unmatched: 4. The CDR3 sequence is CASSPWTSGNNEQFF. In nucleotides, the CDR3 is TGTGCCAGCAGCCCATGGACTAGCGGGAACAATGAGCAGTTCTTC.

V gene TRBV5-6 combines with J gene TRBJ2-2; 10 bases line up with TRBD1. This CDR3 spans 15 amino acids. From germline, CDR1 is SGHDT and CDR2 YYEEEE. The V and J ends lost 3 bases and 4 bases, in that order; junction bases with no gene match: 3. CDR3 coding DNA: TGTGCCAGCAGCTCCGGGACAGGGGTCACCGGGGAGCTGTTTTTT. This encodes CASSSGTGVTGELFF.

This chain connects TRBV6-5 to TRBJ2-2; TRBD2 is a possible D gene (5 bases). The CDR3 extends over 14 amino acids. Trimming pared 7 bases from V and 4 bases from J, leaving 13 bases between. Germline CDR1 reads MNHEY; CDR2 reads SVGAGI. The CDR3 region is CASKVDLSTGELFF. The DNA for the CDR3 is TGTGCCAGCAAGGTGGACTTAAGCACCGGGGAGCTGTTTTTT.

The rearrangement uses TRBV11-1 and TRBJ2-6; unclear D gene. The CDR3 covers 16 residues. In germline, CDR1 is SGHAT, CDR2 FQDESV (reference sequence). Trimming removed 1 base at V and 0 bases at J, with 7 bases between. As DNA, the CDR3 is TGTGCCAGCAGCTTAGATCTCGGCTCTGGGGCCAACGTCCTGACTTTC. It yields the protein CASSLDLGSGANVLTF.

CDR3 coding DNA: TGTGCCAGCAGCGCCACGGGACTAGCAGTAATAGAGACCCAGTACTTC. Its translation is CASSATGLAVIETQYF. The V gene is TRBV2, the J gene TRBJ2-5, with 9 nucleotides matching TRBD2. In germline, CDR1 is SNHLY, CDR2 FYNNEI. The junction had 12 bases not matched to a gene; V was cut back by 6 bases and J by 4 bases. CDR3 length: 16 residues.

This chain uses TRBV11-3 with TRBJ1-2; a possible D gene is TRBD1 (6 bases). The CDR3 totals 13 residues. Trimming shortened V by 5 bases and J by 2 bases, and 9 bases separated the two germline ends. The germline V gene encodes CDR1 SGHNT and CDR2 YENEEA. CDR3 nucleotides: TGTGCCAGCAGCCATCAGGGGAACTATGGCTACACCTTC. Protein product: CASSHQGNYGYTF.

This chain uses TRBV7-3 with TRBJ1-1, with D tentatively TRBD1 (6 bases). V was pared by 5 bases and J by 8 bases, with 18 bases between. The CDR3 runs to 14 residues. The V gene's germline CDR1 is SGHTA and CDR2 FQGTGA. The CDR3 loop is CASSPTGTTREAFF. In nucleotides, the CDR3 is TGTGCCAGCAGCCCCACAGGGACTACCCGAGAAGCTTTCTTT.

This chain connects TRBV29-1 to TRBJ1-2; no definite D call. Looked up from germline, CDR1 is SQVTM and CDR2 is ANQGSEA. The CDR3 spans 12 residues. V was cut by 3 bases and J by 4 bases, with 9 bases left in between. CDR3 DNA: TGCAGCGTTGATGCCAGCGTCTATGGCTACACCTTC. Protein: CSVDASVYGYTF.

In DNA, the CDR3 is TGTGCCAGCAGCCCCTACGGTAGCGGGTCCTACGAGCAGTACTTC. Translated: CASSPYGSGSYEQYF. The V and J genes are TRBV7-2 and TRBJ2-7, with TRBD2 matching 7 bases. CDR3 length: 15 residues. V lost 5 bases and J lost 1; bases outside the gene matches: 8. Germline V gene sequence: CDR1 SGHTA, CDR2 FQGNSA.

The chain uses TRBV27 and TRBJ1-5; tentative D call: TRBD1 (5 bases). The CDR3 length is 17 residues. Trimming stripped 2 bases from V and 8 bases from J, with 22 bases between. CDR1 is MNHEY, CDR2 SMNVEV, per germline (reference sequence). This CDR3 reads CASSLKTVGGATKPQHF. The CDR3 bases are TGTGCCAGCAGTTTAAAAACCGTCGGAGGGGCTACGAAGCCCCAGCATTTT.

The V call is TRBV5-1, the J call TRBJ1-4; possibly TRBD1 for D (5 bases). Germline V gene lookup returns CDR1 SGHRS and CDR2 YFSETQ. The ends were cut back, 4 bases at V and 0 bases at J, with 7 bases in the middle. The CDR3 totals 14 residues. CDR3 in amino acids: CASSTGATNEKLFF. The CDR3 nucleotides read TGCGCCAGCAGCACGGGGGCAACTAATGAAAAACTGTTTTTT.

This chain connects TRBV6-6 to TRBJ2-7; tentatively, D is TRBD1 (6 bases). This CDR3 has 14 residues. The germline CDR1 and CDR2 sequences are MNHNY and SVGAGI (reference sequence). Deletions cut 4 bases from V and 5 bases from J, with 15 bases between. This CDR3 reads CASSFGQGSDEQYF. The CDR3 DNA reads as TGTGCCAGCAGTTTTGGGCAGGGGAGCGACGAGCAGTACTTC.